This passage covers 14 T cell receptor beta chains from one sample sequenced in a study of CD8 T cells in Susac syndrome (dated by TCRdb to the late 2010s). The library was produced with the immunoSEQ multiplex PCR assay. RNA was extracted using the RNeasy kit, and about 0.45 to 1 ug of the RNA was reverse transcribed with random hexamers. TCRdb reprocessed the public reads (quality trimming at Q25 with fastp, clone calling with MiXCR) and kept in-frame beta chains. All rows with the same CDR3 protein become a single entry with the most common DNA and genes. The sample table contains fewer than 350,000 distinct CDR3 sequences; only one count was recorded for over 75% of them. Approximately 0.2% of the sample goes to the ten largest clones. Input material: CD8+ T cells from PBMCs. These receptors were collected from a human donor with multiple sclerosis.

This chain joins TRBV6-2 or TRBV6-3 and TRBJ2-7; 9 nucleotides match TRBD2. The germline V gene has CDR1 MNHEY and CDR2 SVGEGT. This CDR3 contains 16 residues. Germline trimming cut 0 bases from V and 4 bases from J; bases unmatched to any gene: 7. CDR3 DNA sequence: TGTGCCAGCAGTTACTCGCATCAGCGGGGGGAGTACGAGCAGTACTTC. This gives the protein CASSYSHQRGEYEQYF.

This chain connects TRBV11-3 to TRBJ2-7; D uncertain. The V end lost 1 base, the J end lost 4 bases, and 14 bases lay between the germline ends. The germline gives CDR1 SGHNT, CDR2 YENEEA. This CDR3 region has 15 residues. In DNA, the CDR3 is TGTGCCAGCAGCTTAGGACCTCCTTCCCAATACGAGCAGTACTTC. Protein sequence: CASSLGPPSQYEQYF. Variable domain in full (rest from reference TRBV11-3 and TRBJ2-7): EAGVVQSPRYKIIEKKQPVAFWCNPISGHNTLYWYLQNLGQGPELLIRYENEEAVDDSQLPKDRFSAERLKGVDSTLKIQPAELGDSAVYLCASSLGPPSQYEQYFGPGTRLTVT.

The chain links TRBV30 to TRBJ2-5; unclear D gene. Germline loops: CDR1 GTSNPN, CDR2 SVGIG (reference sequence). V lost 4 bases and J 2 bases, leaving 14 bases between the germline ends. The CDR3 loop spans 14 amino acids. CDR3 sequence reads: CAWNEVLPQETQYF. As DNA, the CDR3 is TGTGCCTGGAATGAAGTACTTCCGCAAGAGACCCAGTACTTC.

In its sample, this clonotype was seen a few times. The chain carries TRBV27 and TRBJ2-7; possibly TRBD1 for D (5 bases). The V and J ends lost 1 base and 0 bases respectively, with 19 bases between them. This CDR3 contains 18 residues. In germline, CDR1 is MNHEY, CDR2 SMNVEV (reference sequence). As DNA, the CDR3 is TGTGCCAGCAGTTTATTCCCCACAGGCCCTCTAAGCTCCTACGAGCAGTACTTC. It yields the protein CASSLFPTGPLSSYEQYF.

This clonotype was counted once. The chain carries TRBV25-1 and TRBJ1-3, with no clear D. Between the trimmed V and J ends, which lost 3 bases and 0 bases, there was a span of 12 bases. The CDR3 extends over 16 amino acids. CDR1 is MGHDK and CDR2 is SYGVNS in the germline V gene. The CDR3 protein is CASSDVGRTSGNTIYF. CDR3 coding DNA: TGTGCCAGCAGTGACGTAGGGAGGACCTCTGGAAACACCATATATTTT.

The chain recombines TRBV4-3 with TRBJ2-7, with unresolved D. Per the germline V gene, CDR1 is LGHNA and CDR2 is YSLEER. CDR3 size: 14 residues. Trimming stripped 3 bases from V and 0 bases from J, with 9 bases between. CDR3 residues: CASSQGSGSYEQYF. The CDR3 DNA reads TGCGCCAGCAGCCAGGGTAGTGGCTCCTACGAGCAGTACTTC.

This clonotype was found a few times. This chain links TRBV28 with TRBJ2-7, with unresolved D. Germline assignment: CDR1 MDHEN and CDR2 SYDVKM. CDR3 size: 15 residues. V was trimmed by 2 bases and J by 1 base, leaving 12 bases between them. The CDR3 coding sequence is TGTGCCAGCAGTTTAGGACCCGGCTATTCCTACGAGCAGTACTTC. It codes for CASSLGPGYSYEQYF. Full variable domain (outside the CDR3, taken from reference TRBV28 and TRBJ2-7): DVKVTQSSRYLVKRTGEKVFLECVQDMDHENMFWYRQDPGLGLRLIYFSYDVKMKEKGDIPEGYSVSREKKERFSLILESASTNQTSMYLCASSLGPGYSYEQYFGPGTRLTVT.

This clonotype was detected only a few times. This CDR3 is CASSYGGLTEAFF. The DNA for the CDR3 is TGTGCCAGCAGTTACGGGGGGCTCACTGAAGCTTTCTTT. The genes are TRBV6-5 and TRBJ1-1, with D perhaps TRBD1 (6 bases). Trimming took off 2 bases at V and 4 bases at J, with 8 bases between the two ends. The CDR3 spans 13 residues. From germline, CDR1 is MNHEY and CDR2 SVGAGI.

V is TRBV19 and J is TRBJ2-1; no clear D. V lost 11 bases and J lost 5, with 13 bases in between. CDR1 and CDR2 (germline): LNHDA, SQIVND (reference sequence). The CDR3 loop spans 12 amino acids. CDR3 coding DNA: TGTGCCGAGTATAAAGGTCACAATGAGCAGTTCTTC. Its protein is CAEYKGHNEQFF.

This rearrangement joins TRBV28 to TRBJ1-2, with D perhaps matching TRBD1 (6 bases). The CDR3 sequence is 14 residues long. V lost 5 bases and J 2 bases, leaving 12 bases between the germline ends. Germline assignment: CDR1 MDHEN and CDR2 SYDVKM. The CDR3 DNA reads TGTGCCAGCAGTCCCGACAGGCCAAACTATGGCTACACCTTC. Residues: CASSPDRPNYGYTF.

The rearrangement uses TRBV4-3 and TRBJ2-7; D may be TRBD2 (7 bases). Germline assignment: CDR1 LGHNA and CDR2 YSLEER. This CDR3 is built from 14 residues. Deletions cut 3 bases from V and 4 bases from J, with 13 bases between. The CDR3 DNA is TGCGCCAGCAGCCACCGTAGGGGGGGATACGAGCAGTACTTC. Protein product: CASSHRRGGYEQYF.

The chain combines TRBV4-3 with TRBJ2-5; TRBD2 is a possible D gene (6 bases). V lost 1 base to trimming and J lost 4 bases, with 13 bases between them. Germline CDR1 and CDR2: LGHNA and YSLEER. The CDR3 runs 15 residues. The CDR3 loop reads CASSQGTGVLETQYF. The CDR3 DNA reads TGCGCCAGCAGCCAAGGGACGGGAGTCCTAGAGACCCAGTACTTC.

The chain joins TRBV7-6 to TRBJ1-1; possibly TRBD1 for D (5 bases). V was trimmed by 5 bases and J by 5 bases, leaving 15 bases between them. The germline CDR1 and CDR2 sequences are SGHVS and FNYEAQ. This CDR3 contains 14 residues. DNA of the CDR3: TGTGCCAGCAGCAACACAGAGAGGGGAACTGAAGCTTTCTTT. Protein product: CASSNTERGTEAFF.

This chain connects TRBV29-1 to TRBJ2-1; 12 bases are shared with TRBD2. The CDR3 sequence is 14 residues long. V gave up 7 bases and J gave up 8 bases; unmatched junction bases: 9. Per germline, CDR1 SQVTM and CDR2 ANQGSEA. CDR3 nucleotides: TGCAGCGCCGCCCTAGCGGGAGGGGTGGATGAGCAGTTCTTC. Amino acid sequence: CSAALAGGVDEQFF.